Listed here are 12 T cell receptor beta chains from one sample, sequenced in a study of T cell responses to AZD1222 COVID-19 vaccine. Repertoires were generated with immunoSEQ multiplex PCR, while TCRdb's copy carries only in-frame clones and drops some. Here the sample spans approximately 75,000 clones, roughly nine tenths being singletons. The material was peripheral blood, obtained 28 days after the second AZD1222 dose. These receptors were taken from an adult who received the AZD1222 COVID-19 vaccine.

The chain combines TRBV5-1 with TRBJ1-5; tentatively, D is TRBD1 (5 bases). This CDR3 spans 14 amino acids. V shed 0 bases and J shed 5 bases, with 9 bases lying between them. Germline CDR1 and CDR2: SGHRS and YFSETQ. The CDR3 DNA is TGCGCCAGCAGCTTGGGGACACCGGATCAGCCCCAGCATTTT. It yields the protein CASSLGTPDQPQHF.

V gene TRBV28 combines with J gene TRBJ2-3, with 11 bases lining up with TRBD2. This CDR3 is built from 15 residues. Germline V gene lookup returns CDR1 MDHEN and CDR2 SYDVKM. V trimming: 6 bases; J trimming: 7 bases; junction bases outside the gene matches: 9. CDR3 bases: TGTGCCAGCAGAATTAGCGGGGGGGCCTGGAATACGCAGTATTTT. It encodes CASRISGGAWNTQYF.

In this sample, this clone turned up once. The chain uses TRBV21-1 and TRBJ2-7; the table's D call, TRBD1, was not checked against the DNA. TRBV21-1 is reported as a pseudogene. CDR3 size: 14 residues. CDR3 sequence reads: CASLRRGRNYEQYF. The DNA for the CDR3 is TGTGCCAGCTTACGGAGGGGGCGAAACTACGAGCAGTACTTC.

This clone came up once. V is TRBV7-3 and J is TRBJ2-1; TRBD1 matches 8 bases. With V trimmed by 5 bases and J by 12 bases, 6 bases remained unmatched. Germline assignment: CDR1 SGHTA and CDR2 FQGTGA. This CDR3 region has 12 residues. CDR3 in amino acids: CASSPTGGTQFF. CDR3 DNA: TGTGCCAGCAGCCCCACAGGGGGTACGCAGTTCTTC.

Concerning this clone itself: The junction differs from germline at one of its ends, possibly a read error. The V call is TRBV4-1, the J call TRBJ1-5; TRBD1 matches 10 bases. The CDR3 is 14 residues long. CDR1 is MGHRA, CDR2 YSYEKL, per germline. The CDR3 nucleotides read TGCGCCAGCAGGCAGACAGGGGGCAAACAGCCCCAGCATTTT. Translating gives CASRQTGGKQPQHF.

The chain joins TRBV28 to TRBJ1-2; no firm D call. The V end was cut by 2 bases, the J end by 2 bases, with 6 bases between. Germline V CDR1 and CDR2: MDHEN, SYDVKM. CDR3 length: 13 amino acids. CDR3 protein: CASSLMGNYGYTF. CDR3 DNA: TGTGCCAGCAGTTTAATGGGCAACTATGGCTACACCTTC.

The chain employs TRBV5-6 and TRBJ1-3; 9 bases align to TRBD1. This CDR3 contains 15 residues. Germline V gene data show CDR1 as SGHDT and CDR2 as YYEEEE. The V gene end was trimmed by 6 bases and the J gene end by 4 bases; junction bases not matched to a gene: 8. CDR3 coding DNA: TGTGCCAGCACCCGGACAGGGGCATCCGGAAACACCATATATTTT. This gives the protein CASTRTGASGNTIYF.

This rearrangement joins TRBV30 to TRBJ2-2; tentatively, D is TRBD2 (5 bases). Trimming pared 4 bases from V and 7 bases from J, leaving 13 bases between. There are 13 residues in the CDR3. CDR1 and CDR2 (germline): GTSNPN, SVGIG (reference sequence). The CDR3 sequence: CAWTFGGGGELFF. The CDR3 bases are TGTGCCTGGACCTTCGGAGGTGGCGGGGAGCTGTTTTTT.

This chain links TRBV5-1 with TRBJ2-3; weak D call: TRBD2 (5 bases). This CDR3 has 13 amino acids. CDR1 is SGHRS, CDR2 YFSETQ, per germline. Between the trimmed V and J ends, which lost 3 bases and 7 bases, there was a span of 12 bases. DNA of the CDR3: TGCGCCAGCAGCTCGCCTGACTATAATACGCAGTATTTT. It translates to CASSSPDYNTQYF.

This chain uses TRBV28 with TRBJ2-5; D remains unclear. Germline lookup yields CDR1 MDHEN and CDR2 SYDVKM. This CDR3 contains 14 residues. Between the trimmed V and J ends, which lost 4 bases and 0 bases, there was a span of 9 bases. The chain's CDR3 is CASSSYGYQETQYF. The CDR3 DNA sequence: TGTGCCAGCAGTTCTTATGGGTACCAAGAGACCCAGTACTTC. Based on the CDR3 plus reference TRBV28 and TRBJ2-5, the full variable domain is DVKVTQSSRYLVKRTGEKVFLECVQDMDHENMFWYRQDPGLGLRLIYFSYDVKMKEKGDIPEGYSVSREKKERFSLILESASTNQTSMYLCASSSYGYQETQYFGPGTRLLVL.

This chain links TRBV5-6 with TRBJ2-2; tentatively, D is TRBD1 (5 bases). This CDR3 has 14 residues. Germline values: CDR1 SGHDT, CDR2 YYEEEE. Trimming removed 5 bases at V and 6 bases at J, with 14 bases between. CDR3 in amino acids: CASRVRDNAGELFF. Written as DNA, the CDR3 is TGTGCCAGCAGGGTCAGGGATAACGCCGGGGAGCTGTTTTTT.

The chain combines TRBV18 with TRBJ2-1; D uncertain. The germline CDR1 and CDR2 sequences are KGHSH and LQKENI. Trimming stripped 3 bases from V and 0 bases from J, with 9 bases between. CDR3 length: 15 residues. DNA for the CDR3: TGTGCCAGCTCACCGACTGAGAGCTCCTACAATGAGCAGTTCTTC. Its protein product is CASSPTESSYNEQFF. The full variable domain, in which reference TRBV18 and TRBJ2-1 provide the parts outside the CDR3, is NAGVMQNPRHLVRRRGQEARLRCSPMKGHSHVYWYRQLPEEGLKFMVYLQKENIIDESGMPKERFSAEFPKEGPSILRIQQVVRGDSAAYFCASSPTESSYNEQFFGPGTRLTVL.